Here is one TCR beta chain with its context. Its antigen is undetermined. Per germline, CDR1 MDHEN and CDR2 SYDVKM. The CDR3 totals 13 residues. Losses at the gene ends were 5 bases for V and 4 bases for J; bases not matched to a gene: 3. The data were obtained in a study of cytomegalovirus exposure and HLA in healthy donors. Study conclusions and caveats: Researchers catalogued around 150 TCR beta chains as cytomegalovirus-associated.

In the PCR, 60 Vbeta and 13 Jbeta primers were used. Generated by immunoSEQ multiplex PCR, the TCRdb table keeps only in-frame clones and is missing some. Of approximately 150,000 clones listed, 70% to 90% were seen once; the top ten hold 4% to 4.5%. The V and J genes are TRBV28 and TRBJ1-2, with 8 bases matching TRBD1. This clonotype was obtained from a woman aged 40 to 55 in good health and CMV-seropositive. Sequences were obtained from PBMCs. This chain's CDR3 is CASSPGGSYGYTF. The CDR3 coding sequence is TGTGCCAGCAGTCCAGGGGGCAGCTATGGCTACACCTTC.